Reported below is one T cell receptor beta chain. Its antigen is currently unknown. Every isolated RNA sample was fully reverse transcribed, so sequencing captured expressed TCRB transcripts. The data were produced by immunoSEQ multiplex PCR, yet TCRdb's version contains in-frame clones alone and is incomplete. Of hundreds of thousands of clones in the sample, about 14% were seen once. This record comes from a study of beta chain features in type 1 diabetes. General study findings and limits: Within each of all four CD4+ subsets, Type 1 diabetes patients had TCRB CDR3s that were moderately but significantly shorter.

Sorted CD4+ subsets: naive, central memory, regulatory, stem cell-like memory (CD45RO/CCR7/CD25/CD127/CD95/CD27 panel). Source material: naive CD4+ T cells from blood. The source of this sequence is a man in his late teens or twenties with type 1 diabetes.

The CDR3 DNA follows: TGTGCCAGCAGCTTGAGGTATAGCAATCAGCCCCAGCATTTT. It specifies CASSLRYSNQPQHF. The chain uses TRBV27 and TRBJ1-5; D ambiguous. Trimming removed 6 bases at V and 0 bases at J, with 9 bases between. Germline lookup yields CDR1 MNHEY and CDR2 SMNVEV (reference sequence). The CDR3 length is 14 residues.